Ten or more counts support the clone carrying this T cell receptor beta chain. Its antigen is still unknown. It was RNA transcripts that yielded the amplified TCR beta CDR3 regions. First-round RT-PCR of the TCR CDR3 relied on the HTBI primer set. TCRdb reprocessed the multiplex PCR reads with MiXCR, giving one entry per CDR3 protein. This table holds some 600,000 distinct CDR3 sequences, roughly 13% found once. This record belongs to a study of T cells in Graves' hyperthyroidism and ophthalmopathy. Patients were excluded because of uncontrolled infection, other autoimmune disease, pregnancy or lactation. General study results and limits: Researchers found most expanded thyroid clonotypes above 0.001 in blood as well.

The CDR3 sequence is 14 residues long. Germline V gene sequence: CDR1 SGDLS, CDR2 YYNGEE. V lost 0 bases and J lost 6, with 12 bases in between. The sample was blood. The chain carries TRBV9 and TRBJ1-1, with D perhaps TRBD1 (6 bases). The sequence derives from a woman in her twenties or thirties with Graves' hyperthyroidism that later progressed to Graves' ophthalmopathy. The CDR3 nucleotides read TGTGCCAGCAGCGTAGACCCGGGGGCCGCTGAAGCTTTCTTT. It encodes CASSVDPGAAEAFF.